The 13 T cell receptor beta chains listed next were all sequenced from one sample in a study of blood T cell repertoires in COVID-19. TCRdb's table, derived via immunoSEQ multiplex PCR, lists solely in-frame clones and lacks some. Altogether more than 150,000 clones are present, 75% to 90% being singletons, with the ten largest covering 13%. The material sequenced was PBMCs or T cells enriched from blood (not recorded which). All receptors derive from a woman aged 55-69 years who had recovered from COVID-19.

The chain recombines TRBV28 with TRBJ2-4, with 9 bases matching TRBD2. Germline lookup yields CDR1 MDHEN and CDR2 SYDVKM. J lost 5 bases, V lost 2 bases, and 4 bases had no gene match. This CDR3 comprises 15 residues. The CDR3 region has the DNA TGTGCCAGCAGTTTAAGTACTAGCGGGCAAAACATTCAGTACTTC. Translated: CASSLSTSGQNIQYF. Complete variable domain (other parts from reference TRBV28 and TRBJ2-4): DVKVTQSSRYLVKRTGEKVFLECVQDMDHENMFWYRQDPGLGLRLIYFSYDVKMKEKGDIPEGYSVSREKKERFSLILESASTNQTSMYLCASSLSTSGQNIQYFGAGTRLSVL.

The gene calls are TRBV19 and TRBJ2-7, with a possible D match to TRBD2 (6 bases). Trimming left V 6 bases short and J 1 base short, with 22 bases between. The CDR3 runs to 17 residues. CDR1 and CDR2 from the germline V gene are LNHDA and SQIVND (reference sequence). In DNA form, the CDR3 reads TGTGCCAGTAGCACTTTTGGAGGAGGGGAAAGGTCCTACGAGCAGTACTTC. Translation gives CASSTFGGGERSYEQYF.

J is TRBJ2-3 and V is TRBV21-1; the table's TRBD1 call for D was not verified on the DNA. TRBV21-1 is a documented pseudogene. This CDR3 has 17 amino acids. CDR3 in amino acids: CASSNGLDSRWKDTQYF. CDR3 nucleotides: TGTGCCAGCAGCAATGGGCTGGACAGCCGGTGGAAAGATACGCAGTATTTT.

The CDR3: CASSSSGTGANYGYTF. The CDR3 DNA reads TGTGCCAGCTCGTCCTCCGGGACAGGGGCCAACTATGGCTACACCTTC. The gene calls are TRBV18 and TRBJ1-2, with TRBD1 matching 10 bases. Per the germline V gene, CDR1 is KGHSH and CDR2 is LQKENI. V lost 6 bases, J lost 2 bases, and 9 bases stayed unmatched. This CDR3 is built from 16 residues. Using reference TRBV18 and TRBJ1-2 for the parts outside the CDR3, the full variable domain is NAGVMQNPRHLVRRRGQEARLRCSPMKGHSHVYWYRQLPEEGLKFMVYLQKENIIDESGMPKERFSAEFPKEGPSILRIQQVVRGDSAAYFCASSSSGTGANYGYTFGSGTRLTVV.

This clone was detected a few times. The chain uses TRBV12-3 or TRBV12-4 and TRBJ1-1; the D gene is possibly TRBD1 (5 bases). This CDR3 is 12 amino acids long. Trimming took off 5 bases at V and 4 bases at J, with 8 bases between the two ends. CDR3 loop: CASSPTATEAFF. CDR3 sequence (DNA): TGTGCCAGCAGTCCGACAGCCACTGAAGCTTTCTTT.

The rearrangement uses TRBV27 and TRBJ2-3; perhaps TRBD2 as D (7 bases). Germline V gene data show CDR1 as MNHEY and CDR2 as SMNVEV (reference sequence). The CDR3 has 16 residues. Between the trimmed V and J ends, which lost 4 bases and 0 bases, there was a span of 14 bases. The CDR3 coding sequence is TGTGCCAGCAGTTGGGGGGGGCGGGGAAGCACAGATACGCAGTATTTT. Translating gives CASSWGGRGSTDTQYF.

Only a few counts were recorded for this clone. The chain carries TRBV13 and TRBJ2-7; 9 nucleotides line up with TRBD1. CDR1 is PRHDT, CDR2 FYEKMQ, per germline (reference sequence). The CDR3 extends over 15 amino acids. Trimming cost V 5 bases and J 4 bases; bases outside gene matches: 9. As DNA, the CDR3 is TGTGCCAGCAGCCCGGGACAGGGAATCTTGTACGAGCAGTACTTC. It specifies CASSPGQGILYEQYF.

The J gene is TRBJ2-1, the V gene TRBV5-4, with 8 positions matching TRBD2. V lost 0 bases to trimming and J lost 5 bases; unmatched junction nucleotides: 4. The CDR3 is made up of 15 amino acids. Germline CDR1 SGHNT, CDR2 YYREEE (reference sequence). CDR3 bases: TGTGCCAGCAGCTTGGTACAGCGGGGGAACAATGAGCAGTTCTTC. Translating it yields CASSLVQRGNNEQFF.

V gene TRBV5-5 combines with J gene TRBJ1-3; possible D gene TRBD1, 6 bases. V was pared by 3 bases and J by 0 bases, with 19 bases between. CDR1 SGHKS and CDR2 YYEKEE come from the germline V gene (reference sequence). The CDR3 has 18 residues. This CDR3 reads CASSWARDTRTSGNTIYF. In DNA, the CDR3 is TGTGCCAGCAGCTGGGCCCGGGACACCCGAACCTCTGGAAACACCATATATTTT.

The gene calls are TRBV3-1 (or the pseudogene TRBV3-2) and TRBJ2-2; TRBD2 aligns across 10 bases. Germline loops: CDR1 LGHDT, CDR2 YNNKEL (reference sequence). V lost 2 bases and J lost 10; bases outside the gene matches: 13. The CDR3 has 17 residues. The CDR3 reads CASSQPNRRLAGVELFF. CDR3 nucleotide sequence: TGTGCCAGCAGCCAACCCAATAGGCGGCTAGCGGGAGTGGAGCTGTTTTTT.

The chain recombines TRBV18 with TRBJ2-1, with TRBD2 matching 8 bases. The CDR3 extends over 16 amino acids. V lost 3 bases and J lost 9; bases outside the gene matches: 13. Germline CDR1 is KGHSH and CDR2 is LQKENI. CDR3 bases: TGTGCCAGCTCACCGCGTGGGATCGGGGGGGGCACTGAGCAGTTCTTC. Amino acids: CASSPRGIGGGTEQFF.

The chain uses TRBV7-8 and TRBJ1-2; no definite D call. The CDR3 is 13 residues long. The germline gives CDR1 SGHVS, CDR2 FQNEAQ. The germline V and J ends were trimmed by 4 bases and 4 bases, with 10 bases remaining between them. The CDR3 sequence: CASSSAKIYGYTF. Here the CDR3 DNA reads TGTGCCAGCAGCTCAGCCAAAATCTATGGCTACACCTTC.

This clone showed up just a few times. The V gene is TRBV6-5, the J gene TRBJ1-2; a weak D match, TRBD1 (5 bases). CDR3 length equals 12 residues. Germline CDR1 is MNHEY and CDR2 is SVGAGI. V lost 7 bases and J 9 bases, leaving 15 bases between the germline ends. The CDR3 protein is CASTGTLSSYTF. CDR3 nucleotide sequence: TGTGCCAGCACCGGGACTCTGAGTAGCTACACCTTC.